The 21 T cell receptor beta chains presented below share a single source sample, sequenced in a study of identical twins listed by TCRdb under 2016. Libraries were constructed by 5' RACE. Sequencing took place on an Illumina HiSeq 2000. TCRdb reprocessing: public reads trimmed at Q25 with fastp, clones called with MiXCR, in-frame beta chains kept. Duplicate CDR3 protein sequences are folded into a single record with the most common DNA and genes. Across this sample there are 500,000 to 550,000 distinct CDR3 sequences, with around 22% seen only once. The top ten clonotypes cover more than 0.4% of the sample. This same sample was also taken into another study, of yellow fever vaccine responses in identical twins.

The sequenced material came from CD4+ T cells sorted from blood. Receptors originate from a woman aged 18-35 years in good health.

This clonotype was counted only a few times. The gene calls are TRBV4-2 and TRBJ2-4, with 12 nucleotides matching TRBD1. The CDR3 sequence is 20 residues long. The V gene's germline CDR1 is LGHNA and CDR2 YNFKEQ. With V trimmed by 0 bases and J by 0 bases, 9 bases remained unmatched. CDR3 DNA: TGTGCCAGCAGCCAAGATGGGACAGGGGGCCTCTTCGGAGCCAAAAACATTCAGTACTTC. Its protein is CASSQDGTGGLFGAKNIQYF.

This clonotype occurred a few times. The chain carries TRBV5-1 and TRBJ2-7; TRBD2 matches 7 bases. V dropped 1 base and J dropped 4; count of bases not matched to a gene: 8. The length of the CDR3 is 15 residues. Germline V gene data show CDR1 as SGHRS and CDR2 as YFSETQ. The CDR3 DNA sequence: TGCGCCAGCAGCTTGAGTCAGCGGGGACCTTACGAGCAGTACTTC. It is translated as CASSLSQRGPYEQYF.

V and J are TRBV7-9 and TRBJ2-2, with D possibly TRBD2 on 5 matching bases. V was clipped by 0 bases and J by 2 bases, with 10 bases between them. CDR1 and CDR2 (germline): SEHNR, FQNEAQ (reference sequence). The CDR3 extends over 16 amino acids. The CDR3 DNA reads as TGTGCCAGCAGCTTAGCGCGAGGGATTAACACCGGGGAGCTGTTTTTT. This gives the protein CASSLARGINTGELFF.

This clonotype was picked up a small number of times. CDR3 coding DNA: TGTGCCAGCAGTTACTCTGCTAGCGGGGCCTACGAGCAGTACGTC. This gives the protein CASSYSASGAYEQYV. The chain has TRBV6-5 and TRBJ2-7; 9 bases map to TRBD2. Germline V CDR1 and CDR2: MNHEY, SVGAGI. The CDR3 loop spans 15 amino acids. Germline trimming cut 0 bases from V and 2 bases from J; bases unmatched to any gene: 2.

V is TRBV5-1 and J is TRBJ2-1; TRBD2 matches at 12 bases. Germline V gene data show CDR1 as SGHRS and CDR2 as YFSETQ. The ends lost 0 bases at V and 6 bases at J; junction bases unmatched: 1. This CDR3 spans 15 amino acids. The CDR3 is CASSLELAGGNEQFF. Here the CDR3 DNA reads TGCGCCAGCAGCTTGGAACTAGCGGGAGGCAATGAGCAGTTCTTC.

This clonotype was counted a few times. V gene TRBV28 combines with J gene TRBJ2-5; 8 bases are shared with TRBD2. The length of the CDR3 is 13 residues. Germline CDR1 is MDHEN and CDR2 is SYDVKM. After removal of 6 bases from V and 7 bases from J, the junction contained 7 bases not matched to a gene. The CDR3 nucleotides read TGTGCCAGCAGCCCACACGGGGGGGGGACCCAGTACTTC. Its translation is CASSPHGGGTQYF.

The V gene is TRBV10-3, the J gene TRBJ2-7; no firm D call. Trimming left V 4 bases short and J 5 bases short, with 12 bases between. The CDR3 is 13 amino acids. The germline V gene has CDR1 ENHRY and CDR2 SYGVKD. The CDR3 coding sequence is TGTGCCATCAGTGGTCGGTCCCTCGACGAGCAGTACTTC. It encodes CAISGRSLDEQYF.

This clonotype has at least ten counts. This chain joins TRBV10-3 and TRBJ1-5; 7 nucleotides agree with TRBD1. Germline values: CDR1 ENHRY, CDR2 SYGVKD. J lost 4 bases, V lost 6 bases, and 12 bases had no gene match. The CDR3 has 16 residues. This chain's CDR3 is CAISGTDLLGNQPQHF. The CDR3 DNA reads as TGTGCCATCAGCGGGACAGACCTTTTAGGAAATCAGCCCCAGCATTTT.

This clonotype has only a few counts. The CDR3 region is CASSLAVRTNQPQHF. In nucleotides, the CDR3 is TGTGCCAGCAGCTTAGCGGTGCGGACTAATCAGCCCCAGCATTTT. The rearrangement joins TRBV7-8 to TRBJ1-5; D gene uncertain. V lost 0 bases and J lost 4, with 10 bases in between. The CDR3 has 15 residues. The germline V gene has CDR1 SGHVS and CDR2 FQNEAQ.

This clonotype was seen a handful of times. The V gene is TRBV12-3 or TRBV12-4, the J gene TRBJ2-1; tentative D call: TRBD1 (8 bases). The CDR3 runs to 19 residues. V was trimmed by 5 bases and J by 0 bases, leaving 23 bases between them. The CDR3 is CASSDRGHASGSSYNEQFF. CDR3 coding DNA: TGTGCCAGCAGTGACAGGGGACATGCTAGCGGAAGCTCCTACAATGAGCAGTTCTTC.

This clonotype was observed a handful of times. This chain links TRBV15 with TRBJ1-4; no clear D. The CDR3 has 15 amino acids. Per the germline V gene, CDR1 is LNHNV and CDR2 is YYDKDF (reference sequence). Trimming shortened V by 1 base and J by 5 bases, and 11 bases separated the two germline ends. CDR3 sequence: CATSRGGGDNEKLFF. The CDR3 DNA sequence: TGTGCCACCAGCAGAGGCGGAGGCGACAATGAAAAACTGTTTTTT. The variable domain in full, with the rest retrieved from reference TRBV15 and TRBJ1-4, is DAMVIQNPRYQVTQFGKPVTLSCSQTLNHNVMYWYQQKSSQAPKLLFHYYDKDFNNEADTPDNFQSRRPNTSFCFLDIRSPGLGDTAMYLCATSRGGGDNEKLFFGSGTQLSVL.

The sample holds a few counts of this clonotype. The V and J genes are TRBV29-1 and TRBJ2-5; 7 bases agree with TRBD1. This CDR3 region has 12 residues. The germline CDR1 and CDR2 sequences are SQVTM and ANQGSEA. J gave up 2 bases and V 7 bases, and 4 bases lay outside the gene matches. The DNA of the CDR3 is TGCAGCGCTGACAGGGATCAAGAGACCCAGTACTTC. Amino acid sequence: CSADRDQETQYF.

A few counts support this clonotype. V and J are TRBV29-1 and TRBJ2-5, with D hard to call. CDR1 and CDR2 from the germline V gene are SQVTM and ANQGSEA. Trimming cost V 4 bases and J 2 bases, with 8 bases left between them. The CDR3 is 12 residues long. The CDR3 loop reads CSVANLQETQYF. The CDR3, as DNA: TGCAGCGTTGCCAACTTACAAGAGACCCAGTACTTC.

This clonotype came up a few times. V gene TRBV24-1 combines with J gene TRBJ2-1, with D perhaps matching TRBD1 (6 bases). V was pared by 1 base and J by 4 bases, with 16 bases between. The CDR3 runs to 17 residues. CDR1 and CDR2 (germline): KGHDR, SFDVKD. The CDR3 spells CATSDFGGTGRYNEQFF. The CDR3 DNA sequence: TGTGCCACCAGTGATTTCGGTGGTACAGGGAGATACAATGAGCAGTTCTTC.

The count of this clonotype is one. The chain carries TRBV27 and TRBJ2-7, with TRBD2 matching over 9 bases. CDR1 and CDR2 from the germline V gene are MNHEY and SMNVEV (reference sequence). The trim removed 8 bases at V and 5 bases at J, leaving 13 bases unmatched. This CDR3 is built from 15 residues. CDR3: CASSYEGLATHEQYF. The CDR3 bases are TGTGCCAGCTCCTACGAGGGACTAGCTACCCACGAGCAGTACTTC.

The rearrangement joins TRBV12-3 or TRBV12-4 to TRBJ2-2; D could derive from TRBD1 or TRBD2 (5 bases each). The CDR3 is made up of 15 amino acids. The germline V and J ends were trimmed by 10 bases and 4 bases, with 19 bases remaining between them. The DNA of the CDR3 is TGTGCCACCCGAACACGGGACGGCGGCACCGGGGAGCTGTTTTTT. Translating gives CATRTRDGGTGELFF.

V gene TRBV12-3 or TRBV12-4 combines with J gene TRBJ2-3, with D possibly matching TRBD2 (5 bases). Trimming pared 3 bases from V and 6 bases from J, leaving 13 bases between. The CDR3 has 14 amino acids. CDR3 sequence reads: CASSLLAGPDTQYF. The CDR3 DNA is TGTGCCAGCAGTTTGCTAGCTGGCCCCGATACGCAGTATTTT.

This clonotype came up a few times. The chain links TRBV7-2 to TRBJ2-2; 9 nucleotides line up with TRBD1. The V gene's germline CDR1 is SGHTA and CDR2 FQGNSA. This CDR3 comprises 21 residues. Trimming at V came to 0 bases and at J to 6 bases, leaving 20 bases not matched to a gene. This chain's CDR3 is CASSLAGVRYGQGRSAGELFF. The CDR3 DNA reads as TGTGCCAGCAGCTTAGCAGGCGTTCGGTACGGACAGGGGAGGTCAGCCGGGGAGCTGTTTTTT.

CDR3 loop: CASSLEALGKVGTDTQYF. The CDR3 nucleotides are TGTGCCAGCAGCTTAGAGGCATTGGGCAAGGTGGGCACAGATACGCAGTATTTT. The V and J genes are TRBV11-1 and TRBJ2-3; D gene uncertain. Germline values: CDR1 SGHAT, CDR2 FQDESV (reference sequence). The CDR3 runs 18 residues. Trimming cost V 1 base and J 1 base, with 18 bases left between them.

The chain carries TRBV12-5 and TRBJ1-5, with D possibly TRBD1 on 6 matching bases. Trimming stripped 3 bases from V and 8 bases from J, with 20 bases between. Germline lookup yields CDR1 LGHNT and CDR2 FRNRAP. The CDR3 runs 16 residues. The CDR3 here is CASGFGSTLRGEPQHF. Here the CDR3 DNA reads TGTGCTAGTGGTTTTGGGTCGACCCTAAGGGGGGAGCCCCAGCATTTT.

The gene calls are TRBV25-1 and TRBJ2-3; D not resolved. The CDR3 extends over 13 amino acids. V gave up 1 base and J gave up 6 bases, with 8 bases separating them. Germline CDR1 MGHDK, CDR2 SYGVNS. CDR3 in amino acids: CASSELDLDTQYF. The CDR3 nucleotides are TGTGCCAGCAGTGAATTGGATCTGGATACGCAGTATTTT.